The clone carrying this T cell receptor beta chain appeared many times. Its antigen is unknown. This specimen belongs to a study of T-cell reconstitution after alpha-beta-depleted transplantation in children. Study-wide points: By one year post-transplant, T-cell counts and diversity largely arose from T cells that were newly produced. Several hundred graft clones that had expanded were reportedly the source of alpha-beta T cells about two months after transplant.

Preparation of the TCRbeta library used unique molecular identifiers. TCRdb re-derived calls from the PCR reads in MiXCR, one entry per CDR3 protein. The table has about 70,000 distinct CDR3 sequences, approximately 11% seen once; the top ten hold about 13%. V shed 1 base and J 3 bases; nucleotides not matched to a gene: 8. The CDR3 loop spans 15 amino acids. From germline, CDR1 is DFQATT and CDR2 SNEGSKA (reference sequence). V gene TRBV20-1 combines with J gene TRBJ2-7; TRBD2 matches 8 bases. The sequencing here drew on PBMCs, taken before TCRalphabeta/CD19-depleted stem cell transplant. The clonotype was recovered from a boy aged 5-17 years with acute myeloid leukemia, due to receive a stem cell transplant. CDR3 residues: CSARARQRENYEQYF. CDR3 DNA: TGCAGTGCTAGAGCTCGCCAGCGGGAGAACTACGAGCAGTACTTC.